Each of the 14 T cell receptor beta chains below was sequenced from the same sample in a study of blood T cell repertoires in COVID-19. TCRdb's table, derived via immunoSEQ multiplex PCR, lists solely in-frame clones and lacks some. This sample has roughly 250,000 clones, with less than 85% found just once. The sample taken for sequencing was peripheral blood. The receptors stem from a woman at least 80 years old with active or convalescent COVID-19.

The chain links TRBV5-1 to TRBJ2-1; 8 bases are a match to TRBD2. Germline assignment: CDR1 SGHRS and CDR2 YFSETQ. The CDR3 runs 17 residues. V was pared by 0 bases and J by 2 bases, with 7 bases of the junction left unmatched. The CDR3 coding sequence is TGCGCCAGCAGCTTGGGGTCGACTAGCGCAACCTACAATGAGCAGTTCTTC. It is translated as CASSLGSTSATYNEQFF.

The chain combines TRBV19 with TRBJ2-3; possible D gene TRBD1, 5 bases. CDR1 and CDR2 (germline): LNHDA, SQIVND (reference sequence). V was shortened by 4 bases and J by 6 bases, with 11 bases between the two germline ends. The CDR3 has 13 amino acids. CDR3: CASSKGKGDTQYF. CDR3 in DNA: TGTGCCAGTAGTAAGGGGAAGGGCGATACGCAGTATTTT.

The CDR3 sequence: CASNLAGGNEQFF. CDR3 nucleotides: TGTGCCAGCAATCTAGCGGGAGGCAATGAGCAGTTCTTC. V gene TRBV2 combines with J gene TRBJ2-1, with 11 bases fitting TRBD2. This CDR3 contains 13 residues. Germline CDR1 SNHLY, CDR2 FYNNEI. Unmatched junction bases numbered 2, after V lost 7 bases and J lost 6 bases.

This chain uses TRBV19 with TRBJ1-2; TRBD1 might be the D (6 bases). This CDR3 has 13 amino acids. The germline V gene has CDR1 LNHDA and CDR2 SQIVND (reference sequence). Trimming removed 4 bases at V and 2 bases at J, with 8 bases between. Here the CDR3 DNA reads TGTGCCAGTAGTACGGACAGAAACTATGGCTACACCTTC. As protein: CASSTDRNYGYTF.

J is TRBJ2-5 and V is TRBV7-8, with a weak D call TRBD2 (5 bases). V lost 5 bases and J 7 bases, leaving 14 bases between the germline ends. The CDR3 extends over 13 amino acids. The V gene's germline CDR1 is SGHVS and CDR2 FQNEAQ. CDR3 sequence (DNA): TGTGCCAGCAGCCGCGGGTTAGAGGGGACCCAGTACTTC. It specifies CASSRGLEGTQYF.

The chain joins TRBV28 to TRBJ2-7; D uncertain. Germline V lookup: CDR1 MDHEN, CDR2 SYDVKM. CDR3 length: 12 amino acids. With 4 bases removed from V and 3 bases from J, the gap between germline ends came to 7 bases. The CDR3 DNA is TGTGCCAGCAGTTACAAAGACTACGAGCAGTACTTC. Its protein product is CASSYKDYEQYF.

This chain links TRBV21-1 with TRBJ2-1; TRBD1 is taken as the D call from the table, unchecked against the DNA. TRBV21-1 is annotated as a pseudogene. The CDR3 loop spans 17 amino acids. This chain's CDR3 is CASSKPDRAVAYNEQFF. CDR3 sequence (DNA): TGTGCCAGCAGCAAGCCTGACAGGGCCGTAGCTTACAATGAGCAGTTCTTC.

This clone has a handful of counts. The chain joins TRBV5-4 to TRBJ1-2; 9 bases are shared with TRBD1. Germline V gives CDR1 SGHNT, CDR2 YYREEE (reference sequence). This CDR3 comprises 12 residues. V trimming: 3 bases; J trimming: 8 bases; junction bases outside the gene matches: 2. The DNA for the CDR3 is TGTGCCAGCAGCTGGGACAGGGACGGCTACACCTTC. Translated: CASSWDRDGYTF.

The genes are TRBV9 and TRBJ2-1; 8 bases match TRBD2. J gave up 9 bases and V 2 bases, and 10 bases lay outside the gene matches. Germline loops: CDR1 SGDLS, CDR2 YYNGEE. The CDR3 loop spans 15 amino acids. The CDR3 DNA is TGTGCCAGCAGCGTGAGCGGGAGTAGAGAGGTTGAGCAGTTCTTC. Translating it yields CASSVSGSREVEQFF.

The chain uses TRBV5-1 and TRBJ2-7, with TRBD2 matching over 12 bases. Trimming took 3 bases from V and 0 from J; bases not matched to a gene: 7. There are 17 residues in the CDR3. Germline V gene lookup returns CDR1 SGHRS and CDR2 YFSETQ. CDR3 nucleotide sequence: TGCGCCAGCAGCTCCCGGACTAGCGGGACAAGCTCCTACGAGCAGTACTTC. Translating it yields CASSSRTSGTSSYEQYF.

J is TRBJ2-1 and V is TRBV28; tentatively, D is TRBD1 (6 bases). The germline V gene encodes CDR1 MDHEN and CDR2 SYDVKM. The CDR3 has 15 amino acids. V lost 6 bases to trimming and J lost 8 bases, with 20 bases between them. The CDR3 DNA follows: TGTGCCAGCAGCCAAGGGACAATAGCATCCCATGAGCAGTTCTTC. Amino acid sequence: CASSQGTIASHEQFF.

In DNA, the CDR3 is TGTGCCAGCAGCCAAGCCCGGGGGCCCCAGCATTTT. As protein: CASSQARGPQHF. The V call is TRBV3-1 (or the pseudogene TRBV3-2), the J call TRBJ1-5; no clear D gene. Germline CDR1 is LGHDT and CDR2 is YNNKEL (reference sequence). CDR3 size: 12 residues. V lost 1 base, J lost 9 bases, and 7 bases lay in between.

This chain connects TRBV5-1 to TRBJ2-1; 8 bases are a match to TRBD2. The length of the CDR3 is 15 residues. Germline CDR1 and CDR2: SGHRS and YFSETQ. V was clipped by 3 bases and J by 16 bases; unmatched bases: 18. Written as DNA, the CDR3 is TGCGCCAGCAGCTCCGGGACTAGTAGTAGGGGGGCAGGATTCTTC. This translates into CASSSGTSSRGAGFF.

This clone was picked up one time. The rearrangement links TRBV6-5 to TRBJ1-6; D is possibly TRBD1 (5 bases). The CDR3 length is 15 residues. V was pared by 0 bases and J by 6 bases, with 9 bases between. Germline CDR1 is MNHEY and CDR2 is SVGAGI. The CDR3: CASSYSGQFNSPLHF. The CDR3 nucleotides read TGTGCCAGCAGTTACTCGGGGCAGTTTAATTCACCCCTCCACTTT.